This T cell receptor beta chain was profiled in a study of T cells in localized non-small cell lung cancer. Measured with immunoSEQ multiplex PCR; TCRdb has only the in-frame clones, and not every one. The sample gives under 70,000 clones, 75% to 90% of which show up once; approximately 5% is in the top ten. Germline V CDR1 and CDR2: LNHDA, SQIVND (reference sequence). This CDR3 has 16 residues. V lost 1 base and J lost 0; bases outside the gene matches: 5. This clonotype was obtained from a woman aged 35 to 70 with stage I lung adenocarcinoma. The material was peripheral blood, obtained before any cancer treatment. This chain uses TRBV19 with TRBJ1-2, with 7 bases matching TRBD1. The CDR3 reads CASSIGGTATNYGYTF. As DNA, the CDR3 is TGTGCCAGTAGTATAGGAGGGACAGCGACTAACTATGGCTACACCTTC.